The rows below give T cell receptor beta chains drawn from one sample of a study of blood T cell repertoires in COVID-19. Sequenced by immunoSEQ multiplex PCR; TCRdb stores in-frame clones only, minus some. The table shows about 230,000 clones, with roughly 85% occurring only once. Sequencing used peripheral blood. Receptors were obtained from a man in his fifties with COVID-19, enrolled during active disease. The CDR3 runs from the conserved cysteine through the conserved F or W. The D gene is left open where the match is weak. Rows give clone size only sometimes, using once, few, many, or a class for an expanded clone.

cdr3_aa: CASTWQGGSSGELFF
cdr3_nt: TGTGCTAGCACTTGGCAGGGGGGATCATCCGGGGAGCTGTTTTTT
d_call: .
cdr3_length: 15
clone_size: .
v_call: TRBV7-7
j_call: TRBJ2-2

cdr3_aa: CAWQRDFPGDTQYF
cdr3_nt: TGTGCCTGGCAGCGGGACTTCCCCGGAGATACGCAGTATTTT
d_call: TRBD2
cdr3_length: 14
clone_size: once
v_call: TRBV30
j_call: TRBJ2-3

cdr3_aa: CAVTGGFYTGELFF
cdr3_nt: TGTGCCGTCACAGGCGGGTTTTACACCGGGGAGCTGTTTTTT
d_call: .
cdr3_length: 14
clone_size: .
v_call: TRBV10-3
j_call: TRBJ2-2

cdr3_aa: CASSVAGQGFYEQYF
cdr3_nt: TGTGCCAGCAGCGTAGCGGGACAGGGGTTTTACGAGCAGTACTTC
d_call: TRBD1
cdr3_length: 15
clone_size: once
v_call: TRBV9
j_call: TRBJ2-7

cdr3_aa: CASSLGGNVATGELFF
cdr3_nt: TGTGCCAGCAGTTTGGGGGGGAATGTCGCCACCGGGGAGCTGTTTTTT
d_call: TRBD2
cdr3_length: 16
clone_size: .
v_call: TRBV2
j_call: TRBJ2-2

cdr3_aa: CASSIVTGVPTDTQYF
cdr3_nt: TGTGCCAGTAGTATTGTTACAGGGGTCCCCACAGATACGCAGTATTTT
d_call: TRBD1
cdr3_length: 16
clone_size: .
v_call: TRBV19
j_call: TRBJ2-3

cdr3_aa: CASSLAGGQQETQYF
cdr3_nt: TGTGCCAGCAGCTTAGCGGGGGGGCAACAAGAGACCCAGTACTTC
d_call: .
cdr3_length: 15
clone_size: .
v_call: TRBV7-9
j_call: TRBJ2-5

cdr3_aa: CASSKMGTAYGYTF
cdr3_nt: TGTGCCAGCAGTAAAATGGGGACAGCCTATGGCTACACCTTC
d_call: TRBD1
cdr3_length: 14
clone_size: .
v_call: TRBV7-9
j_call: TRBJ1-2

cdr3_aa: CATSRAGGTDTQYF
cdr3_nt: TGTGCCACCAGCAGAGCGGGGGGCACAGATACGCAGTATTTT
d_call: .
cdr3_length: 14
clone_size: .
v_call: TRBV15
j_call: TRBJ2-3

cdr3_aa: CASSSGGAYEQYF
cdr3_nt: TGTGCCAGCAGCTCCGGGGGGGCGTACGAGCAGTACTTC
d_call: TRBD2
cdr3_length: 13
clone_size: once
v_call: TRBV7-9
j_call: TRBJ2-7

cdr3_aa: CSASATSTDTQYF
cdr3_nt: TGCAGTGCTAGTGCGACTAGCACAGATACGCAGTATTTT
d_call: .
cdr3_length: 13
clone_size: .
v_call: TRBV20-1
j_call: TRBJ2-3

cdr3_aa: CASSQDTYNSPLHF
cdr3_nt: TGTGCCAGCAGCCAGGACACATATAATTCACCCCTCCACTTT
d_call: .
cdr3_length: 14
clone_size: .
v_call: TRBV14
j_call: TRBJ1-6

cdr3_aa: CASSEVAGGLGTQYF
cdr3_nt: TGTGCCAGCAGCGAGGTAGCGGGGGGGCTTGGGACCCAGTACTTC
d_call: TRBD2
cdr3_length: 15
clone_size: .
v_call: TRBV9
j_call: TRBJ2-5

cdr3_aa: CASSQQGYDEKLFF
cdr3_nt: TGTGCCAGTAGTCAACAGGGCTATGATGAAAAACTGTTTTTT
d_call: .
cdr3_length: 14
clone_size: .
v_call: TRBV19
j_call: TRBJ1-4

cdr3_aa: CASSGGRLQAGSPLHF
cdr3_nt: TGTGCCAGCAGCGGAGGACGGCTACAGGCTGGTTCACCCCTCCACTTT
d_call: .
cdr3_length: 16
clone_size: .
v_call: TRBV7-8
j_call: TRBJ1-6

cdr3_aa: CATSDNRGSGWQTQYF
cdr3_nt: TGTGCCACCAGTGACAACAGGGGGAGCGGTTGGCAGACCCAGTACTTC
d_call: TRBD1
cdr3_length: 16
clone_size: .
v_call: TRBV24-1
j_call: TRBJ2-5

cdr3_aa: CASSLGSGNSPLHF
cdr3_nt: TGCGCCAGCAGCTTGGGCAGCGGGAATTCACCCCTCCACTTT
d_call: .
cdr3_length: 14
clone_size: .
v_call: TRBV5-1
j_call: TRBJ1-6

cdr3_aa: CTSSLAGGLNTQYF
cdr3_nt: TGCACCAGCTCCCTAGCGGGGGGTTTGAATACGCAGTATTTT
d_call: .
cdr3_length: 14
clone_size: .
v_call: TRBV1
j_call: TRBJ2-3

cdr3_aa: CASSAGLTEAFF
cdr3_nt: TGCGCCAGCAGTGCTGGGCTCACTGAAGCTTTCTTT
d_call: .
cdr3_length: 12
clone_size: .
v_call: TRBV10-1
j_call: TRBJ1-1

cdr3_aa: CASSLVGTSVAGELFF
cdr3_nt: TGTGCCAGCAGCTTAGTCGGGACTAGTGTCGCCGGGGAGCTGTTTTTT
d_call: TRBD2
cdr3_length: 16
clone_size: .
v_call: TRBV13
j_call: TRBJ2-2

cdr3_aa: CASSDTQGWQETQYF
cdr3_nt: TGTGCCAGCAGCGATACACAGGGGTGGCAAGAGACCCAGTACTTC
d_call: TRBD1
cdr3_length: 15
clone_size: .
v_call: TRBV7-2
j_call: TRBJ2-5

cdr3_aa: CASSFSGNTGELFF
cdr3_nt: TGTGCCAGCAGCTTCTCAGGGAACACCGGGGAGCTGTTTTTT
d_call: .
cdr3_length: 14
clone_size: .
v_call: TRBV5-5
j_call: TRBJ2-2

cdr3_aa: CASSPTGFSSTDTQYF
cdr3_nt: TGCGCCAGCAGCCCCACGGGGTTCTCTAGCACAGATACGCAGTATTTT
d_call: .
cdr3_length: 16
clone_size: .
v_call: TRBV5-1
j_call: TRBJ2-3

cdr3_aa: CASSPPAGSTDTQYF
cdr3_nt: TGTGCCAGCAGCCCCCCTGCGGGGAGCACAGATACGCAGTATTTT
d_call: .
cdr3_length: 15
clone_size: .
v_call: TRBV14
j_call: TRBJ2-3

cdr3_aa: CASSLAGYTDTQYF
cdr3_nt: TGTGCCAGCAGCTTGGCAGGGTACACAGATACGCAGTATTTT
d_call: .
cdr3_length: 14
clone_size: .
v_call: TRBV5-5
j_call: TRBJ2-3

cdr3_aa: CASSYSPGAGDEKLFF
cdr3_nt: TGTGCCAGCAGTTACTCGCCAGGGGCAGGGGATGAAAAACTGTTTTTT
d_call: .
cdr3_length: 16
clone_size: .
v_call: TRBV6-5
j_call: TRBJ1-4

cdr3_aa: CASSLVQYTEAFF
cdr3_nt: TGTGCCAGCAGCTTAGTACAGTACACTGAAGCTTTCTTT
d_call: .
cdr3_length: 13
clone_size: .
v_call: TRBV7-3
j_call: TRBJ1-1

cdr3_aa: CASRGDNQPQHF
cdr3_nt: TGTGCCAGTAGAGGGGACAATCAGCCCCAGCATTTT
d_call: .
cdr3_length: 12
clone_size: .
v_call: TRBV19
j_call: TRBJ1-5

cdr3_aa: CASSFQGAGELFF
cdr3_nt: TGTGCCAGCAGCTTTCAGGGGGCCGGGGAGCTGTTTTTT
d_call: TRBD1
cdr3_length: 13
clone_size: .
v_call: TRBV7-9
j_call: TRBJ2-2

cdr3_aa: CASTETGPLRNEQYF
cdr3_nt: TGTGCCAGCACCGAGACAGGACCTTTGAGGAACGAGCAGTACTTC
d_call: .
cdr3_length: 15
clone_size: .
v_call: TRBV6-5
j_call: TRBJ2-7

cdr3_aa: CASSLDQWGGQGRLNSPLHF
cdr3_nt: TGTGCCAGCAGCTTAGATCAATGGGGTGGACAGGGGAGACTTAATTCACCCCTCCACTTT
d_call: TRBD1
cdr3_length: 20
clone_size: .
v_call: TRBV11-2
j_call: TRBJ1-6